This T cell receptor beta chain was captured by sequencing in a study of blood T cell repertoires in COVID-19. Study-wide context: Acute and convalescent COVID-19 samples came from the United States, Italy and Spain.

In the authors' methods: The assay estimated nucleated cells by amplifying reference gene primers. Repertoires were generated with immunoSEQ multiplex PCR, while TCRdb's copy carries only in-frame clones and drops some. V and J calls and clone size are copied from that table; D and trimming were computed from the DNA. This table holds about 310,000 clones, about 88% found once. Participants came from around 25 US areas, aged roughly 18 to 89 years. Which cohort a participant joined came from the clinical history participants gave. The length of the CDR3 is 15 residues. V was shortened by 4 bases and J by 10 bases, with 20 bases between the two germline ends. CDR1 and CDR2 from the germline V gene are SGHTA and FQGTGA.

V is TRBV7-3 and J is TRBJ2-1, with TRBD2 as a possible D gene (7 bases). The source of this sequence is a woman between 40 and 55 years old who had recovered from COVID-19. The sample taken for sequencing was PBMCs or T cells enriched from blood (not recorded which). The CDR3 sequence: CASSSNGGPNLEQFF. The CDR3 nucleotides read TGTGCCAGCAGCTCAAACGGGGGGCCAAATTTAGAGCAGTTCTTC. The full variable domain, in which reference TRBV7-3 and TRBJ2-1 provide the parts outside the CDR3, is GAGVSQTPSNKVTEKGKYVELRCDPISGHTALYWYRQSLGQGPEFLIYFQGTGAADDSGLPNDRFFAVRPEGSVSTLKIQRTERGDSAVYLCASSSNGGPNLEQFFGPGTRLTVL.